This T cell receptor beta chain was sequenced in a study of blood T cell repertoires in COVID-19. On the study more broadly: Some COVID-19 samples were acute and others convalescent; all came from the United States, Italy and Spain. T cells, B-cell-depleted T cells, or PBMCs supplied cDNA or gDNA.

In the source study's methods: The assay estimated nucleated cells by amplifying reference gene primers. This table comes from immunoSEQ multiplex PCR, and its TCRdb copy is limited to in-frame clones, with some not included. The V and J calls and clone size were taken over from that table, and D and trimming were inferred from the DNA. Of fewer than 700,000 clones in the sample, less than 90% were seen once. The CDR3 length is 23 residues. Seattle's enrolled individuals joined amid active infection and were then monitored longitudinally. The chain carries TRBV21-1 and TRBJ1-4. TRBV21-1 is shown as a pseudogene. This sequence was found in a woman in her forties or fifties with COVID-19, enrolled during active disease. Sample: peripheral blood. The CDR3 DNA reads TGTGCCAGCAGTCCCGGGGGAGACCCCAAAAAATACGGGACTCCTTCCCCGGGGGAAAAACTGTTTTTT. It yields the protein CASSPGGDPKKYGTPSPGEKLFF.